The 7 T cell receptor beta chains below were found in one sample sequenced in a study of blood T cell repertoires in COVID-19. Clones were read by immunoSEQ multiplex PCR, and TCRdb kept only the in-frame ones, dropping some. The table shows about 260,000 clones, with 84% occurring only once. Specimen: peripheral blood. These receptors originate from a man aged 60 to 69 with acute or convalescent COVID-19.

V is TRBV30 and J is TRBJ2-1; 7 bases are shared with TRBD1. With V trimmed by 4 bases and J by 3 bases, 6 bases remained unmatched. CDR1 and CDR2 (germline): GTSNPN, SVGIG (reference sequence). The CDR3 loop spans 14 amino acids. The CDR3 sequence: CAWNQGDDYNEQFF. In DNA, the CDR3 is TGTGCCTGGAATCAGGGGGACGACTACAATGAGCAGTTCTTC. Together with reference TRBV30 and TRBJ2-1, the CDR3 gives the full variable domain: SQTIHQWPATLVQPVGSPLSLECTVEGTSNPNLYWYRQAAGRGLQLLFYSVGIGQISSEVPQNLSASRPQDRQFILSSKKLLLSDSGFYLCAWNQGDDYNEQFFGPGTRLTVL.

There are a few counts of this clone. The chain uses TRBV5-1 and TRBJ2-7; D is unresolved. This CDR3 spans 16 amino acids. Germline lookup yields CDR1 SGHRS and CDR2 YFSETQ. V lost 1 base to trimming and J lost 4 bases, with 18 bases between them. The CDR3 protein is CASSLTAAAGRYEQYF. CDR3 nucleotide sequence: TGCGCCAGCAGCTTGACTGCGGCAGCCGGTAGGTACGAGCAGTACTTC. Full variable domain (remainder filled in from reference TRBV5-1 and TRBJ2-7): KAGVTQTPRYLIKTRGQQVTLSCSPISGHRSVSWYQQTPGQGLQFLFEYFSETQRNKGNFPGRFSGRQFSNSRSEMNVSTLELGDSALYLCASSLTAAAGRYEQYFGPGTRLTVT.

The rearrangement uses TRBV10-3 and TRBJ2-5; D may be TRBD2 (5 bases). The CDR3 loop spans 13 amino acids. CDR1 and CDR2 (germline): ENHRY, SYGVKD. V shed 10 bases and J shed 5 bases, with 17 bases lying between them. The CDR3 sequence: CATQDGEFETQYF. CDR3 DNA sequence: TGTGCCACCCAGGACGGGGAATTCGAGACCCAGTACTTC.

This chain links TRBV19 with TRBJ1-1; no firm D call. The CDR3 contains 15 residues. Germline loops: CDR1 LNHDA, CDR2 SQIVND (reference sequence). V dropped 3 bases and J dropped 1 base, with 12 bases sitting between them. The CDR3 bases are TGTGCCAGTAGTATTACTAGGGCCCCGAACACTGAAGCTTTCTTT. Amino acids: CASSITRAPNTEAFF.

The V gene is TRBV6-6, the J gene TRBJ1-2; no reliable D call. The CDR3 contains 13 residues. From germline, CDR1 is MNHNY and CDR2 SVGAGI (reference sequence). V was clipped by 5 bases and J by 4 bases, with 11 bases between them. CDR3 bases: TGTGCCAGCAGTCCTTCCGGGAGCTATGGCTACACCTTC. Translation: CASSPSGSYGYTF.

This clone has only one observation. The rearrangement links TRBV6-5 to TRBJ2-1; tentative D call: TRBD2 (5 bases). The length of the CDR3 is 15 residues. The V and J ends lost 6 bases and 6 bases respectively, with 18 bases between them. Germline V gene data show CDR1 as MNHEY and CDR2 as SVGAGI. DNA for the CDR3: TGTGCCAGCAGCGTCAAATGGAGCGGACGCAATGAGCAGTTCTTC. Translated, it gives CASSVKWSGRNEQFF.

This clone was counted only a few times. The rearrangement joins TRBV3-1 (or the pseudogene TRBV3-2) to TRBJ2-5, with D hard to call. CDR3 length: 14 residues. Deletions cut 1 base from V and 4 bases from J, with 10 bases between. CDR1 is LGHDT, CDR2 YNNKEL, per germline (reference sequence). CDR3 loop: CASSQAAAIETQYF. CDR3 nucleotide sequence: TGTGCCAGCAGCCAAGCGGCAGCGATAGAGACCCAGTACTTC.